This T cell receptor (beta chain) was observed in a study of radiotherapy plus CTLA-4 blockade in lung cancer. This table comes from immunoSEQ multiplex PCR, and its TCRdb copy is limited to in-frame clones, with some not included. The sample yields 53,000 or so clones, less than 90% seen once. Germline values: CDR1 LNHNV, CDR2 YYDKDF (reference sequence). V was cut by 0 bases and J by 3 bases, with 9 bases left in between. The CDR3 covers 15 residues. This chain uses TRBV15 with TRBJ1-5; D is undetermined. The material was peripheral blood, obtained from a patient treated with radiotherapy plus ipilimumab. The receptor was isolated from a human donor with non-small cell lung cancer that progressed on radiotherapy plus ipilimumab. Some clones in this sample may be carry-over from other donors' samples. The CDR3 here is CATSRDRGVNQPQHF. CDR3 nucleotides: TGTGCCACCAGCAGAGATCGGGGAGTCAATCAGCCCCAGCATTTT.